This T cell receptor beta chain derives from a study of response to subunit inactivated influenza vaccine. The CDR3 is 14 residues long. CDR1 LNHNV and CDR2 YYDKDF come from the germline V gene (reference sequence). Trimming removed 1 base from V and 7 bases from J, with 8 bases in between. TCRdb re-called the RT-PCR reads through MiXCR, storing one row per CDR3 protein. The data hold some 550,000 distinct CDR3 sequences, with 20% to 25% observed a single time. The same data also went into a second study, on T cells expressing NK-cell markers. Per that paper: Synthesis of TCR beta cDNA relied on 5'RACE template switching carrying UMIs. It was sorted CD3+CD56+NKG2C+, CD3+CD56+NKG2C- and CD3+CD56-NKG2C+ T cells that supplied the TCR beta repertoires. There were seven HCMV-seropositive donors and one seronegative donor among the eight sequenced. Dominant NKG2C+ clonotypes were found to form roughly 1.0-7.0% of CD8+ T cells in over 5 donors. One observes that, in several donors, these clonotypes were also the leading ones within the CD3+CD56-NKG2C+ fraction.

The rearrangement uses TRBV15 and TRBJ1-6, with D perhaps matching TRBD1 (6 bases). The material was CD4+ T cells sorted from PBMCs, obtained less than 13 days after vaccination. The clonotype originates from a middle-aged man who received an inactivated influenza vaccine. CDR3 loop: CATSRGTANSPLHF. CDR3 bases: TGTGCCACCAGCAGAGGGACAGCAAATTCACCCCTCCACTTT.